The clone carrying this T cell receptor beta chain was counted only a few times. Its antigen is still unknown. This specimen comes from a study of T cell responses to AZD1222 COVID-19 vaccine. General observations from the study: Spike-specific TCR repertoires showed rising breadth and depth after two AZD1222 doses. Donors were largely white British and mainly female; clonal diversity was possibly underestimated. The study found vaccine-associated CD4 TCRs spanning spike, dominant at 160-218 and 743-854. Repertoires were collected only later (after the peak T cell response had occurred).

The germline gives CDR1 MNHNS, CDR2 SASEGT. The CDR3 loop spans 15 amino acids. Trimming removed 3 bases from V and 3 bases from J, with 9 bases in between. Assay: immunoSEQ multiplex PCR; the TCRdb copy retains only in-frame clones and omits some. The data show roughly 80,000 clones, roughly 90% seen once. The V call is TRBV6-1, the J call TRBJ2-6; either TRBD1 or TRBD2 may supply D (5 bases each). The sequencing used peripheral blood, collected on day 0 of MenACWY control vaccination. The source is an adult in good health. DNA for the CDR3: TGTGCCAGCAGTGACAGGGCGGGTGGGGCCAACGTCCTGACTTTC. It codes for CASSDRAGGANVLTF.